These 7 T cell receptor beta chains share one sample of origin, sequenced in a study of post-analysis software for immune sequencing data. Overall study results and limits: TRBV5-6, TRBV5-1 and TRBV20-1 belonged to a set of about 5 TRBV segments that were more frequent in patients than controls.

Unique-molecular-identifier-tagged TCR beta cDNA libraries were used. Using its own MiXCR run on the PCR reads, TCRdb lists one record per CDR3 protein. The sample holds about 810,000 distinct CDR3 sequences, around 53% seen once. These TCRs' antigens remain unknown. The specimen sequenced was blood. Receptor source: a girl aged 5-17 years with multiple sclerosis.

The chain is built from TRBV4-2 and TRBJ2-5; the D gene could be TRBD1 or TRBD2 (6 bases each). CDR3 size: 14 residues. Germline-derived CDR1 and CDR2 are LGHNA and YNFKEQ. The V gene lost 2 bases and the J gene lost 5 bases, with 12 bases spanning the gap. CDR3 sequence reads: CASSQYQGRETQYF. In DNA form, the CDR3 reads TGTGCCAGCAGCCAATACCAGGGGAGGGAGACCCAGTACTTC.

The rearrangement joins TRBV2 to TRBJ2-7; perhaps TRBD2 as D (5 bases). This CDR3 comprises 14 residues. The V end was cut by 2 bases, the J end by 5 bases, with 13 bases between. The germline gives CDR1 SNHLY, CDR2 FYNNEI. This CDR3 reads CASSERRKTDEQYF. CDR3 in DNA: TGTGCCAGCAGTGAAAGGAGGAAGACGGACGAGCAGTACTTC.

CDR3 coding DNA: TGCGCCAGCAGCTTGGTGACCGCGAGAGGCTACACCTTC. It codes for CASSLVTARGYTF. The chain links TRBV5-1 to TRBJ1-2; no definite D call. The CDR3 contains 13 residues. Trimming took 0 bases from V and 8 from J, leaving 11 bases between them. In germline, CDR1 is SGHRS, CDR2 YFSETQ.

The chain links TRBV9 to TRBJ2-3; TRBD2 agrees at 7 bases. The germline V gene has CDR1 SGDLS and CDR2 YYNGEE. The CDR3 runs to 16 residues. V lost 1 base and J lost 2; bases outside the gene matches: 7. DNA of the CDR3: TGTGCCAGCAGCGTATTAGCGGGTCCAACCACAGATACGCAGTATTTT. Protein: CASSVLAGPTTDTQYF.

The chain carries TRBV6-5 and TRBJ2-3, with D tentatively TRBD2 (6 bases). CDR1 and CDR2 from the germline V gene are MNHEY and SVGAGI. Trimming took 8 bases from V and 2 from J, leaving 14 bases between them. CDR3 size: 14 residues. The CDR3 DNA reads TGTGCCAGCGGTCCCGGAGGGTTCACAGATACGCAGTATTTT. Residues: CASGPGGFTDTQYF.

On this clonotype itself: A read error may account for a junction end that differs from germline. V gene TRBV7-9 combines with J gene TRBJ2-7, with 9 positions matching TRBD2. CDR3 length equals 16 residues. Looked up from germline, CDR1 is SEHNR and CDR2 is FQNEAQ (reference sequence). CDR3 bases: TGTACCAGCAGCGAAGAGACTAGCGGACCCTCCTACGAGCAGTACTTC. Translating it yields CTSSEETSGPSYEQYF.

This clonotype was seen more than once but under ten times. The chain recombines TRBV7-3 with TRBJ2-1; a possible D gene is TRBD2 (5 bases). Trimming shortened V by 1 base and J by 4 bases, and 11 bases separated the two germline ends. This CDR3 contains 15 residues. The germline gives CDR1 SGHTA, CDR2 FQGTGA. CDR3 amino acids: CASSLKREKYNEQFF. As DNA, the CDR3 is TGTGCCAGCAGCTTAAAAAGGGAGAAGTACAATGAGCAGTTCTTC.